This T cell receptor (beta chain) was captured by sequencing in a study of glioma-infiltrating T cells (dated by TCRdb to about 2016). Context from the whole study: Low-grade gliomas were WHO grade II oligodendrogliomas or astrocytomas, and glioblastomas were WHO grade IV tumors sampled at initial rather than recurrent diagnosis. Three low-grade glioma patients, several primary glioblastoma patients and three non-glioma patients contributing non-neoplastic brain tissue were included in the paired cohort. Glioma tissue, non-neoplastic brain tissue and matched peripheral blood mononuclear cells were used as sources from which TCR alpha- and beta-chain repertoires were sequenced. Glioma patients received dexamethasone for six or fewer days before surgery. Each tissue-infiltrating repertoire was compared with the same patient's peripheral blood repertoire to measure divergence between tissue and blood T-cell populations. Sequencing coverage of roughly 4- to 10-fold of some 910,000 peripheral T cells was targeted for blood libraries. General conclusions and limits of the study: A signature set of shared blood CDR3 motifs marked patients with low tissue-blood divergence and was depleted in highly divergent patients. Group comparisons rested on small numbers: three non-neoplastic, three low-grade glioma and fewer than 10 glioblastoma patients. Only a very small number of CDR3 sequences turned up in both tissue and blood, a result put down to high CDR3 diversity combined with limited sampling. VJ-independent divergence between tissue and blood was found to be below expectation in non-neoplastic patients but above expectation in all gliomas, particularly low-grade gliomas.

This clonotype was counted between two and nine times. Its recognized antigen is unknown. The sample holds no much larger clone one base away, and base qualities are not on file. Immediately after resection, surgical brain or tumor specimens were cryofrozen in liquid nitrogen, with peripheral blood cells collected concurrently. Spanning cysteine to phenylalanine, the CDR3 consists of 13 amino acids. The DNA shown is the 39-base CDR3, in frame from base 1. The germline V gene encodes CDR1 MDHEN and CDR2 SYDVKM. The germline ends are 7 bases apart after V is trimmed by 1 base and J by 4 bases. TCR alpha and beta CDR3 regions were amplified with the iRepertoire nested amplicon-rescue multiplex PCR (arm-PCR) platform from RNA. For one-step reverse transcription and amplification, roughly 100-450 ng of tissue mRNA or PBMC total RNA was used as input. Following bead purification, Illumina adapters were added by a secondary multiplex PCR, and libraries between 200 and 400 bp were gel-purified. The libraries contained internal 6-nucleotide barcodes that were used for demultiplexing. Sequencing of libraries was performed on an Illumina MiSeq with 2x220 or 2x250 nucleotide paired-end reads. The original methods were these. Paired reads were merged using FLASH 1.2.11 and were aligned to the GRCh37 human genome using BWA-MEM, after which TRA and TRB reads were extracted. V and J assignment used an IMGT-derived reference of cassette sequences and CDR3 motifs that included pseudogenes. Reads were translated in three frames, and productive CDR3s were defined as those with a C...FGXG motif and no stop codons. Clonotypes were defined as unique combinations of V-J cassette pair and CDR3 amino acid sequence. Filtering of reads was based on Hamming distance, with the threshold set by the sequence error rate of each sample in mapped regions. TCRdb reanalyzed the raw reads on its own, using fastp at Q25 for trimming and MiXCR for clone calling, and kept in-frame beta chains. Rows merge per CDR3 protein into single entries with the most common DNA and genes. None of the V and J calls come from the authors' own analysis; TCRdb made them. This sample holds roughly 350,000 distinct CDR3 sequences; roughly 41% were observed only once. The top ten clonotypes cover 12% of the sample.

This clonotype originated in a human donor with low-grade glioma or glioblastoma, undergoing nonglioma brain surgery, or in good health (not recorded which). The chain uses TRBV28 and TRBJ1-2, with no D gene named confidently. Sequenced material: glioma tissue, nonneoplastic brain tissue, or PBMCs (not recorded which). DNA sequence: TGTGCCAGCAGTTTATTTGGACCCTATGGCTACACCTTC. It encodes CASSLFGPYGYTF.